Sequencing of this T cell receptor beta chain was carried out in a study of shared clonotypes between healthy human individuals. Overall study context: The study drew on a couple of women and a few men aged 18 to 49 as donors.

Germline trimming cut 8 bases from V and 2 bases from J; bases unmatched to any gene: 13. CDR3 length equals 16 residues. In germline, CDR1 is MGHRA, CDR2 YSYEKL. Profiled with immunoSEQ multiplex PCR; TCRdb holds only in-frame clones, not every one. The repertoire consists of around 1,000,000 clones, with roughly 80% occurring once and the leading ten covering 0.89%. The sample consisted of memory CD4+ T cells from PBMCs. Subset given: CD45RA-negative fraction. The chain has TRBV4-1 and TRBJ2-3; TRBD2 aligns across 7 bases. The receptor was derived from a man aged 18 to 30 in good health. Some clones in this sample may be carry-over from other donors' samples. CDR3 loop: CASAKGLAATTDTQYF. The CDR3 bases are TGCGCCAGCGCTAAGGGGCTAGCGGCGACCACAGATACGCAGTATTTT.